Listed below are T cell receptor beta chains from one sample, sequenced in a study of T cells after yellow fever vaccination. TCRdb independently ran MiXCR on the 5' RACE reads; one entry per CDR3 protein. The sample contains approximately 330,000 distinct CDR3 sequences, over 4% of which appear only once. The sequencing here drew on PBMCs, taken 5 days after the yellow fever booster vaccination. Source of these receptors: a man younger than 35 who received the YFV17D yellow fever vaccine. Each CDR3 is given with its conserved first and last residue. The order of the fields is CDR3 length, V gene, D gene, J gene, CDR3 protein. The D gene is left open where the match is weak.

cdr3_length: 16
v_call: TRBV5-4
d_call: .
j_call: TRBJ2-5
cdr3_aa: CASSSSGTPKGETQYF

cdr3_length: 16
v_call: TRBV7-2
d_call: .
j_call: TRBJ1-5
cdr3_aa: CASSPKVGADDQPQHF

cdr3_length: 15
v_call: TRBV4-1
d_call: .
j_call: TRBJ1-3
cdr3_aa: CASSPGRTSGNTIYF

cdr3_length: 14
v_call: TRBV27
d_call: .
j_call: TRBJ2-1
cdr3_aa: CASGLRGGYNEQFF

cdr3_length: 13
v_call: TRBV3-1
d_call: .
j_call: TRBJ2-7
cdr3_aa: CASSQEWSYEQYF

cdr3_length: 13
v_call: TRBV11-3
d_call: .
j_call: TRBJ2-3
cdr3_aa: CASSSSFTDTQYF

cdr3_length: 12
v_call: TRBV20-1
d_call: .
j_call: TRBJ2-3
cdr3_aa: CSAREWADTQYF

cdr3_length: 15
v_call: TRBV5-1
d_call: .
j_call: TRBJ2-2
cdr3_aa: CASSSGVAYTGELFF

cdr3_length: 16
v_call: TRBV12-3/TRBV12-4
d_call: TRBD2
j_call: TRBJ2-3
cdr3_aa: CASTTRPSGAGDTQYF

cdr3_length: 16
v_call: TRBV7-9
d_call: TRBD2
j_call: TRBJ2-3
cdr3_aa: CASSLVERGSTDTQYF

cdr3_length: 15
v_call: TRBV15
d_call: .
j_call: TRBJ2-7
cdr3_aa: CATSRAAKAPHEQYF

cdr3_length: 16
v_call: TRBV4-1
d_call: .
j_call: TRBJ2-2
cdr3_aa: CASSQEHRVLTGELFF

cdr3_length: 12
v_call: TRBV25-1
d_call: .
j_call: TRBJ1-2
cdr3_aa: CATRIPAHGYTF

cdr3_length: 20
v_call: TRBV5-6
d_call: TRBD2
j_call: TRBJ2-3
cdr3_aa: CASSPPTSAGGRQDTDTQYF

cdr3_length: 12
v_call: TRBV5-5
d_call: .
j_call: TRBJ2-7
cdr3_aa: CASSLVDGEQYF

cdr3_length: 16
v_call: TRBV9
d_call: TRBD1
j_call: TRBJ2-1
cdr3_aa: CASSPRGQGSYNEQFF

cdr3_length: 15
v_call: TRBV6-5
d_call: .
j_call: TRBJ1-3
cdr3_aa: CASSYQIDSGNTIYF

cdr3_length: 16
v_call: TRBV5-1
d_call: TRBD2
j_call: TRBJ2-3
cdr3_aa: CASSPPGTSVTDTQYF

cdr3_length: 16
v_call: TRBV7-9
d_call: .
j_call: TRBJ2-5
cdr3_aa: CASSSSGGGAWETQYF

cdr3_length: 15
v_call: TRBV7-2
d_call: .
j_call: TRBJ1-5
cdr3_aa: CASSLEGGTYQPQHF

cdr3_length: 16
v_call: TRBV9
d_call: .
j_call: TRBJ1-1
cdr3_aa: CASSPRHLTMNTEAFF

cdr3_length: 13
v_call: TRBV28
d_call: .
j_call: TRBJ1-2
cdr3_aa: CASSLSGAYGYTF

cdr3_length: 14
v_call: TRBV27
d_call: .
j_call: TRBJ2-5
cdr3_aa: CASSFDYYQETQYF

cdr3_length: 13
v_call: TRBV5-1
d_call: .
j_call: TRBJ2-5
cdr3_aa: CASSLRLQETQYF

cdr3_length: 15
v_call: TRBV7-9
d_call: .
j_call: TRBJ1-2
cdr3_aa: CASNRGGQTNYGYTF

cdr3_length: 16
v_call: TRBV28
d_call: .
j_call: TRBJ1-2
cdr3_aa: CASSSLGHSADYGYTF

cdr3_length: 17
v_call: TRBV5-5
d_call: .
j_call: TRBJ1-4
cdr3_aa: CASSLRTGAPVGEKLFF

cdr3_length: 12
v_call: TRBV12-3/TRBV12-4
d_call: .
j_call: TRBJ1-5
cdr3_aa: CASSLFGGPQHF

cdr3_length: 14
v_call: TRBV20-1
d_call: .
j_call: TRBJ2-2
cdr3_aa: CSATLPRGTGELFF

cdr3_length: 15
v_call: TRBV2
d_call: .
j_call: TRBJ1-2
cdr3_aa: CASSETWGANYGYTF

cdr3_length: 16
v_call: TRBV25-1
d_call: TRBD1
j_call: TRBJ2-7
cdr3_aa: CASSENRGQGSYEQYF

cdr3_length: 11
v_call: TRBV12-3/TRBV12-4
d_call: .
j_call: TRBJ1-2
cdr3_aa: CASSSLRGYTF

cdr3_length: 12
v_call: TRBV20-1
d_call: TRBD2
j_call: TRBJ2-5
cdr3_aa: CSAPGLGETQYF

cdr3_length: 15
v_call: TRBV29-1
d_call: .
j_call: TRBJ1-2
cdr3_aa: CSVGPVGHNNYGYTF

cdr3_length: 14
v_call: TRBV27
d_call: .
j_call: TRBJ2-3
cdr3_aa: CASSPPAGSDTQYF

cdr3_length: 15
v_call: TRBV5-1
d_call: .
j_call: TRBJ1-4
cdr3_aa: CASSLGGTQNEKLFF

cdr3_length: 13
v_call: TRBV18
d_call: .
j_call: TRBJ1-5
cdr3_aa: CASSPLRNQPQHF

cdr3_length: 13
v_call: TRBV7-2
d_call: .
j_call: TRBJ1-4
cdr3_aa: CASSPPGGEKLFF

cdr3_length: 14
v_call: TRBV5-1
d_call: TRBD1
j_call: TRBJ2-5
cdr3_aa: CASSFWDREETQYF

cdr3_length: 13
v_call: TRBV6-2/TRBV6-3
d_call: .
j_call: TRBJ1-1
cdr3_aa: CASSDRRNTEAFF

cdr3_length: 15
v_call: TRBV12-3/TRBV12-4
d_call: .
j_call: TRBJ1-1
cdr3_aa: CASSFVSQANTEAFF

cdr3_length: 15
v_call: TRBV3-1
d_call: TRBD2
j_call: TRBJ2-1
cdr3_aa: CASSQASGGVNEQFF

cdr3_length: 18
v_call: TRBV7-8
d_call: .
j_call: TRBJ2-6
cdr3_aa: CASSPETGLPSGANVLTF